This T cell receptor (beta chain) was sequenced during a study of shared clonotypes between healthy human individuals. This clone was seen once. Replicate PCRs for sorted subsets used around 200 ng DNA; this equaled 30,000 to 35,000 T cell genomes. Authors' processing steps: From ImmunoSEQ came sequences covering only the junction and carrying no quality scores, so filtering differed. Libraries were prepared by immunoSEQ multiplex PCR; TCRdb keeps only in-frame clonotypes and omits some of them. Clone size and V and J calls were adopted from that table, with D and trimming inferred from the DNA. The table has around 2.5 million clones, 93% seen once; the top ten hold 0.35% to 0.45%. CD4+ cells yielded CD45RA+ naive and CD45RA-negative memory subsets. There are 17 residues in the CDR3. Germline V gene data show CDR1 as SGHTA and CDR2 as FQGNSA. The V end lost 1 base, the J end lost 0 bases, and 13 bases lay between the germline ends.

Sequencing used naive CD4+ T cells from PBMCs. Described subset: CD45RA+ positively selected. The chain uses TRBV7-2 and TRBJ1-3; the D gene is possibly TRBD1 (6 bases). The receptor was derived from a man between 18 and 35 years old in good health. Some clones in this sample may be carry-over from other donors' samples. CDR3 sequence: CASSLGDRSSSGNTIYF. The CDR3 DNA reads TGTGCCAGCAGCTTAGGAGACAGGAGTTCCTCTGGAAACACCATATATTTT. Filled out from reference TRBV7-2 and TRBJ1-3, the complete variable domain reads GAGVSQSPSNKVTEKGKDVELRCDPISGHTALYWYRQSLGQGLEFLIYFQGNSAPDKSGLPSDRFSAERTGGSVSTLTIQRTQQEDSAVYLCASSLGDRSSSGNTIYFGEGSWLTVV.